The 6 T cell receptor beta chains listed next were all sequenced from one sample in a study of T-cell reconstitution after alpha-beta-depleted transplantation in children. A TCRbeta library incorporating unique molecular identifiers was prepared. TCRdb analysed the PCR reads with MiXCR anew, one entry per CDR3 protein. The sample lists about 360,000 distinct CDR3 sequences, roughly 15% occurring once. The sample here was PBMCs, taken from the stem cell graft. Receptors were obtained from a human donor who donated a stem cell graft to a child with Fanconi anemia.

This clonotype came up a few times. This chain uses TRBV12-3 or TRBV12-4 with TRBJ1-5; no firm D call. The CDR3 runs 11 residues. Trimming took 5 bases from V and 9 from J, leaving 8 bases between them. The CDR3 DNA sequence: TGTGCCAGCAGTGACCCGGGGCCCCAGCATTTT. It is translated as CASSDPGPQHF.

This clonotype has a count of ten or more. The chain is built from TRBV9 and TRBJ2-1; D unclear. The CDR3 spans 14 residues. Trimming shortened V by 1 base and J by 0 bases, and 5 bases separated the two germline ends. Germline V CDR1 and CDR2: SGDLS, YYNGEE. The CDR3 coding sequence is TGTGCCAGCAGCGTAAGTAGCTCCTACAATGAGCAGTTCTTC. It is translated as CASSVSSSYNEQFF.

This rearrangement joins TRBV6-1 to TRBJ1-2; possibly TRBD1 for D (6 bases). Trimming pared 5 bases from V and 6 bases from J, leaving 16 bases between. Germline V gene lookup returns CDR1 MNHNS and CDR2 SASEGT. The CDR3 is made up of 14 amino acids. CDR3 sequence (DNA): TGTGCCAGCAGTCCCCGGGACATGATAAATGGCTACACCTTC. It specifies CASSPRDMINGYTF.

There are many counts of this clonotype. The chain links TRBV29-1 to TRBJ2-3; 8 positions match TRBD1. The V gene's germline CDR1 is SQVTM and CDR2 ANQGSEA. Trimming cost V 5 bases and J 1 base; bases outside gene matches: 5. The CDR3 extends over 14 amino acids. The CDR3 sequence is CSVPETGGTDTQYF. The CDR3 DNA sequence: TGCAGCGTTCCCGAGACAGGGGGCACAGATACGCAGTATTTT.

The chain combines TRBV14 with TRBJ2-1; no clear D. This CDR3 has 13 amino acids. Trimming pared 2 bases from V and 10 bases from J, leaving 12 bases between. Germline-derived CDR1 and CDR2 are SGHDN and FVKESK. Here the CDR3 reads CASSQMDRQEQFF. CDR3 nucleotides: TGTGCCAGCAGCCAAATGGATAGACAAGAGCAGTTCTTC. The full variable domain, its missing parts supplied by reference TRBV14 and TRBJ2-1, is EAGVTQFPSHSVIEKGQTVTLRCDPISGHDNLYWYRRVMGKEIKFLLHFVKESKQDESGMPNNRFLAERTGGTYSTLKVQPAELEDSGVYFCASSQMDRQEQFFGPGTRLTVL.

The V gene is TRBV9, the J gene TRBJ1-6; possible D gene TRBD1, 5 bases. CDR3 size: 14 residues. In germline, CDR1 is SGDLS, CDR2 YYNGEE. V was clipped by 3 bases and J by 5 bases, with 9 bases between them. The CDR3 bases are TGTGCCAGCAGCGCCACAGGCGATAATTCACCCCTCCACTTT. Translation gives CASSATGDNSPLHF.